A single sample gave rise to the 17 T cell receptor beta chains below, sequenced in a study of blood T cells in healthy people across ages. With a J-beta primer mix and a sample-barcoded 5' primer, a second PCR ran about 7 to 12 cycles. TCRdb recomputed calls from the 5' RACE reads with MiXCR, one row per CDR3 protein. The table has approximately 800,000 distinct CDR3 sequences, about a quarter seen once; the top ten hold roughly 3.1%. These data were likewise used in another study, on T cells of mothers and their children.

Sequencing was done on a sample of blood. Receptors originate from a boy aged 5-17 years in good health.

This clonotype was detected a few times. The V and J genes are TRBV7-9 and TRBJ1-1; no firm D call. The CDR3 sequence is 11 residues long. Germline V gene sequence: CDR1 SEHNR, CDR2 FQNEAQ (reference sequence). V shed 1 base and J shed 11 bases, with 8 bases lying between them. This CDR3 is CASSLEQVAFF. The DNA for the CDR3 is TGTGCCAGCAGCTTAGAGCAGGTGGCTTTCTTT. The full variable domain, completed using reference TRBV7-9 and TRBJ1-1, is DTGVSQNPRHKITKRGQNVTFRCDPISEHNRLYWYRQTLGQGPEFLTYFQNEAQLEKSRLLSDRFSAERPKGSFSTLEIQRTEQGDSAMYLCASSLEQVAFFGQGTRLTVV.

This clonotype was observed a handful of times. The rearrangement links TRBV5-4 to TRBJ2-1; D is perhaps TRBD1 (6 bases). Trimming shortened V by 4 bases and J by 8 bases, and 13 bases separated the two germline ends. The CDR3 loop spans 13 amino acids. Germline loops: CDR1 SGHNT, CDR2 YYREEE (reference sequence). The CDR3 protein is CASSLLGGDEQFF. The CDR3 bases are TGTGCCAGCAGCCTCCTTGGGGGCGATGAGCAGTTCTTC.

The chain links TRBV19 to TRBJ1-1, with D possibly matching TRBD1 (6 bases). This CDR3 spans 11 amino acids. Germline assignment: CDR1 LNHDA and CDR2 SQIVND (reference sequence). Trimming shortened V by 11 bases and J by 10 bases, and 17 bases separated the two germline ends. The CDR3 DNA is TGTGCCGCTGGCGCGGGGGCGGGAGCTTTCTTT. Encoded protein: CAAGAGAGAFF.

The CDR3 coding sequence is TGTGCCAGCAGCCATCGCACAGGTCTTGAGACCCTCCACTTT. It codes for CASSHRTGLETLHF. The rearrangement links TRBV14 to TRBJ1-6; perhaps TRBD1 as D (5 bases). Trimming removed 3 bases at V and 14 bases at J, with 17 bases between. Germline-derived CDR1 and CDR2 are SGHDN and FVKESK. The CDR3 has 14 amino acids.

V usage is TRBV7-8 and J usage is TRBJ2-5, with 12 bases lining up with TRBD2. V lost 7 bases to trimming and J lost 4 bases; unmatched junction nucleotides: 10. Germline CDR1 reads SGHVS; CDR2 reads FQNEAQ. CDR3 size: 16 residues. In DNA, the CDR3 is TGTGCCAGCACCGTTACTAGCGGGGGGACCAGAGAGACCCAGTACTTC. Its protein product is CASTVTSGGTRETQYF.

This clonotype was counted between two and nine times. The genes are TRBV7-3 and TRBJ2-5, with 9 bases fitting TRBD1. The CDR3 consists of 15 residues. With 5 bases clipped from V and 4 bases from J, the junction kept 8 bases outside the gene matches. The germline V gene encodes CDR1 SGHTA and CDR2 FQGTGA. CDR3 protein: CASSLTGGRRETQYF. The CDR3 nucleotides are TGTGCCAGCAGCCTCACAGGGGGCCGGAGAGAGACCCAGTACTTC.

CDR3 DNA: TGTGCCAGCAGCCCCCTGGACAGGGGGCTAGAGACCCAGTACTTC. Encoded protein: CASSPLDRGLETQYF. This chain links TRBV7-9 with TRBJ2-7, with 11 bases that match TRBD1. The J call may not be correct, given that the DNA end is closer to TRBJ2-5. Germline V gene sequence: CDR1 SEHNR, CDR2 FQNEAQ (reference sequence). The CDR3 extends over 15 amino acids.

V gene TRBV9 combines with J gene TRBJ2-3, with D unclear. V was cut by 1 base and J by 0 bases, with 6 bases left in between. Germline V gene data show CDR1 as SGDLS and CDR2 as YYNGEE. This CDR3 has 14 residues. DNA of the CDR3: TGTGCCAGCAGCGTACGGTCTAGCACAGATACGCAGTATTTT. Translation: CASSVRSSTDTQYF.

The sample holds a few counts of this clonotype. The gene calls are TRBV6-2 or TRBV6-3 and TRBJ2-5; D unclear. The J call is doubtful: the DNA matches TRBJ2-7 better. Germline lookup yields CDR1 MNHEY and CDR2 SVGEGT. There are 14 residues in the CDR3. The CDR3 reads CASSYPPGRDEQYF. The CDR3 region has the DNA TGTGCCAGCAGTTACCCCCCCGGCCGGGACGAGCAGTACTTC.

The V call is TRBV10-1, the J call TRBJ2-1; D remains unclear. The CDR3 has 15 amino acids. The V end was cut by 7 bases, the J end by 2 bases, with 15 bases between. Per the germline V gene, CDR1 is WNHNN and CDR2 is SYGVQD (reference sequence). CDR3 sequence (DNA): TGCGCCAGCAAAACCGGCGGAGTAACCTACAATGAGCAGTTCTTC. It is translated as CASKTGGVTYNEQFF.

The chain carries TRBV29-1 and TRBJ2-4; D ambiguous. Germline loops: CDR1 SQVTM, CDR2 ANQGSEA. The length of the CDR3 is 13 residues. Trimming pared 0 bases from V and 2 bases from J, leaving 5 bases between. The CDR3 DNA reads as TGCAGCGTTGAAGAAGGGTCCAAAAACATTCAGTACTTC. It specifies CSVEEGSKNIQYF.

The J gene is TRBJ1-4, the V gene TRBV5-1, with 8 bases that match TRBD1. The CDR3 is made up of 13 amino acids. V lost 6 bases and J lost 2; bases outside the gene matches: 0. Germline values: CDR1 SGHRS, CDR2 YFSETQ. The CDR3 loop is CASNRGTNEKLFF. The CDR3 DNA reads TGCGCCAGCAACAGGGGGACTAATGAAAAACTGTTTTTT.

The CDR3 nucleotides read TGTGCCAGCAGCCAAAGACAGGGGGGCTATGGCTACACCTTC. This gives the protein CASSQRQGGYGYTF. The chain is built from TRBV4-2 and TRBJ1-2; 9 nucleotides align to TRBD1. CDR3 length equals 14 residues. Germline lookup yields CDR1 LGHNA and CDR2 YNFKEQ. V lost 2 bases to trimming and J lost 4 bases; unmatched junction nucleotides: 2.

J is TRBJ2-7 and V is TRBV15; a possible D gene is TRBD2 (6 bases). V was shortened by 3 bases and J by 2 bases, with 11 bases between the two germline ends. Germline assignment: CDR1 LNHNV and CDR2 YYDKDF (reference sequence). The CDR3 spans 14 residues. The CDR3 spells CATSSAGGAYEQYF. For the CDR3, the DNA is TGTGCCACCAGCAGTGCCGGAGGGGCCTACGAGCAGTACTTC. The whole variable domain, remainder taken from reference TRBV15 and TRBJ2-7, is DAMVIQNPRYQVTQFGKPVTLSCSQTLNHNVMYWYQQKSSQAPKLLFHYYDKDFNNEADTPDNFQSRRPNTSFCFLDIRSPGLGDTAMYLCATSSAGGAYEQYFGPGTRLTVT.

The chain combines TRBV6-2 or TRBV6-3 with TRBJ2-1, with 14 bases lining up with TRBD2. The DNA matches TRBJ2-7 better at its end, which makes the J call doubtful. Germline V CDR1 and CDR2: MNHEY, SVGEGT. This CDR3 is 16 amino acids long. The chain's CDR3 is CASTGTSGSRPHEQYF. In DNA form, the CDR3 reads TGTGCCAGTACCGGGACTAGCGGGAGCCGTCCCCACGAGCAGTACTTC.

The CDR3 loop reads CASSRNTGANVLTF. In DNA form, the CDR3 reads TGTGCCAGCAGCCGAAATACTGGGGCCAACGTCCTGACTTTC. The chain joins TRBV28 to TRBJ2-6; no clear D gene. CDR1 MDHEN and CDR2 SYDVKM come from the germline V gene. V gave up 6 bases and J gave up 2 bases, with 8 bases separating them. The CDR3 sequence is 14 residues long. The whole variable domain, filled in from reference TRBV28 and TRBJ2-6, reads DVKVTQSSRYLVKRTGEKVFLECVQDMDHENMFWYRQDPGLGLRLIYFSYDVKMKEKGDIPEGYSVSREKKERFSLILESASTNQTSMYLCASSRNTGANVLTFGAGSRLTVL.

The CDR3 DNA is TGTGCCAGCAGTTCGACAGACAGGGTGAACACCGGGGAGCTGTTTTTT. This sequence encodes CASSSTDRVNTGELFF. This sequence joins TRBV6-6 and TRBJ2-2, with 7 bases identical to TRBD1. The germline CDR1 and CDR2 sequences are MNHNY and SVGAGI (reference sequence). The CDR3 totals 16 residues. V dropped 4 bases and J dropped 1; count of bases not matched to a gene: 6.